This T cell receptor beta chain derives from a study of T cell responses to AZD1222 COVID-19 vaccine. General observations from the study: There were mostly white British donors and more females than males, and clonal diversity was possibly underestimated. Only a handful of AZD1222 recipients tested seropositive at baseline. Recipients of two AZD1222 doses showed rising Spike-specific TCR breadth and depth. Distributed over spike, vaccine-associated CD4 TCRs predominated at 160-218 and 743-854.

On this clone itself: Its antigen is not known.

TCRdb keeps only in-frame clones here, not all; method: immunoSEQ multiplex PCR. The sample includes about 76,000 clones, around nine tenths of them seen just once. The receptor's source is an adult in good health. The sequenced sample was peripheral blood, obtained on day 0 of MenACWY control vaccination.

The DNA of the CDR3 is TGTGCCAGCAGTCCCCCGGGACAGACAGATACGCAGTATTTT. This sequence encodes CASSPPGQTDTQYF. The chain has TRBV6-5 and TRBJ2-3; 7 bases fit TRBD1. Looked up from germline, CDR1 is MNHEY and CDR2 is SVGAGI. V gave up 5 bases and J gave up 3 bases; unmatched junction bases: 5. The CDR3 spans 14 residues.